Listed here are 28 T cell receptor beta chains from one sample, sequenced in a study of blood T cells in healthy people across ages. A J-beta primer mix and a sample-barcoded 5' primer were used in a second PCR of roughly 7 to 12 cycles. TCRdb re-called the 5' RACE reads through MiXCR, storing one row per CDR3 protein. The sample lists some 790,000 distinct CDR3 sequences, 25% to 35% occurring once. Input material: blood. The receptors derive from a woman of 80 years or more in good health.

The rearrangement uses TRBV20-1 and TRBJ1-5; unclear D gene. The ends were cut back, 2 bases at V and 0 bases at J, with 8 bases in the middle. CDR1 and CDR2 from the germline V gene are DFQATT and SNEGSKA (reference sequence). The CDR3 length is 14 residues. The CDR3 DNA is TGCAGTGCTAGACAAGCAGATAGCAATCAGCCCCAGCATTTT. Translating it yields CSARQADSNQPQHF.

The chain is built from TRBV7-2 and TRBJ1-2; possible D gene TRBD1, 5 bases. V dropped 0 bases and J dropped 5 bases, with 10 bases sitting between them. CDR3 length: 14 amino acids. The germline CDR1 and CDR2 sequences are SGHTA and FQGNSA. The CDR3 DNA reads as TGTGCCAGCAGCTTAGCGGGGGTCCAGTATGGCTACACCTTC. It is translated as CASSLAGVQYGYTF.

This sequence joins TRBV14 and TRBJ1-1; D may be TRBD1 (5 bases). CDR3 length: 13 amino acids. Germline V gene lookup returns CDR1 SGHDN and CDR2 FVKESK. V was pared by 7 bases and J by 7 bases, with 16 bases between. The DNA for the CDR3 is TGTGCCAGCAATCATGTCATGGGGGGTGAAGCTTTCTTT. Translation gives CASNHVMGGEAFF.

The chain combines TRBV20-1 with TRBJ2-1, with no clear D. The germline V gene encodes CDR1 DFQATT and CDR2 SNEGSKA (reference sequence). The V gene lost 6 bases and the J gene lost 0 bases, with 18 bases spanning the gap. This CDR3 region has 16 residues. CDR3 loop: CSARRLGRHSYNEQFF. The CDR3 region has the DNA TGCAGTGCCAGGAGATTAGGACGCCACTCCTACAATGAGCAGTTCTTC.

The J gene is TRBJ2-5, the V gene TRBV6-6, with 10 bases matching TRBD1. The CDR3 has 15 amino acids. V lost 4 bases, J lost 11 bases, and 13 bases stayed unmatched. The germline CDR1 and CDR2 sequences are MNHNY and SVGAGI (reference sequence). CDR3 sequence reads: CASSSVGTGVQEQYF. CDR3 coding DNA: TGTGCCAGCAGTTCGGTCGGGACAGGGGTCCAGGAGCAGTACTTC.

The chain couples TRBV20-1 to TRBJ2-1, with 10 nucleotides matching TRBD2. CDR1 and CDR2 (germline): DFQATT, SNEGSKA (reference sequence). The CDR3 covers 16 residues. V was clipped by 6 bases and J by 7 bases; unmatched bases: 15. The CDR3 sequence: CSANSRASGGANEQFF. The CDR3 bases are TGCAGTGCGAACTCCCGGGCGAGCGGGGGGGCGAATGAGCAGTTCTTC.

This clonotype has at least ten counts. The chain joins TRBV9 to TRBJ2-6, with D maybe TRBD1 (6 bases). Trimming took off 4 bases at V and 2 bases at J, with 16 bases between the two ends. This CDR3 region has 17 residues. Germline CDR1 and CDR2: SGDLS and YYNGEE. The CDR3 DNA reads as TGTGCCAGCAGCTTACAGACAGGCCTCCCTGGGGCCAACGTCCTGACTTTC. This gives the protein CASSLQTGLPGANVLTF.

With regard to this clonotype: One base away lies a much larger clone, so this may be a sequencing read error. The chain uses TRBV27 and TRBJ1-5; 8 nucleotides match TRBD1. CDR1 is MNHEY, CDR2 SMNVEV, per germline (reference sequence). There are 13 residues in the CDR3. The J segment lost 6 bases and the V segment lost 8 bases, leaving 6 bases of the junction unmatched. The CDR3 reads CASGQDRAQPQHF. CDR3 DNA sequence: TGTGCCAGCGGTCAGGACAGGGCTCAGCCCCAGCATTTT.

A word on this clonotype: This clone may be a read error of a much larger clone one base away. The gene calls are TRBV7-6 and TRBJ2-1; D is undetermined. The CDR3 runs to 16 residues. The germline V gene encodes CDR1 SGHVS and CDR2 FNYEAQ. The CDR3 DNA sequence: TGTACCAGCAGCTTAGACGCTAGGGTTGTCGGCAATGAGCAGTTCTTC. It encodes CTSSLDARVVGNEQFF.

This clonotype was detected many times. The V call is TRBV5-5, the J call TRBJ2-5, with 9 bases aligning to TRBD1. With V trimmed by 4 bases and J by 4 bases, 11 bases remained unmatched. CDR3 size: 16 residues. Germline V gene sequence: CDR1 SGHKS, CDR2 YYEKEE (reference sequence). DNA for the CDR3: TGTGCCAGCAGCGCCGCGCCCGGGACAGGGAGAGAGACCCAGTACTTC. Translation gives CASSAAPGTGRETQYF.

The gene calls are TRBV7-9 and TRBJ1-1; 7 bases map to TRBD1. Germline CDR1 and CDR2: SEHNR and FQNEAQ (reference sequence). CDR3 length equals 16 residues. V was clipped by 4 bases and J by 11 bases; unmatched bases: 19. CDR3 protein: CASSSPGTAHLSWAFF. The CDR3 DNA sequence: TGTGCCAGCAGCTCCCCCGGGACAGCCCATCTTTCTTGGGCTTTCTTT. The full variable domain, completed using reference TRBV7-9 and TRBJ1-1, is DTGVSQNPRHKITKRGQNVTFRCDPISEHNRLYWYRQTLGQGPEFLTYFQNEAQLEKSRLLSDRFSAERPKGSFSTLEIQRTEQGDSAMYLCASSSPGTAHLSWAFFGQGTRLTVV.

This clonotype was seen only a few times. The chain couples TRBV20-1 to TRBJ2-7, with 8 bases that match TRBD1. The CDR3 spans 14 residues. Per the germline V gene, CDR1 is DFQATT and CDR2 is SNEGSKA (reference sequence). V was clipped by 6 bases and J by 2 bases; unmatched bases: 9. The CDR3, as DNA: TGCAGTGCGCCAAACCAGGGGGCTGCCTACGAGCAGTACTTC. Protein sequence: CSAPNQGAAYEQYF.

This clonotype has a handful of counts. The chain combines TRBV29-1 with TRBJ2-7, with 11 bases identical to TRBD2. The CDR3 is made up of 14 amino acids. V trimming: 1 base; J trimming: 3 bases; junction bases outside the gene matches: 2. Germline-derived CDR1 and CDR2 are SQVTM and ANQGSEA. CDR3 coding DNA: TGCAGCGTTGAAGTAGGGACTAGCGGCTACGAGCAGTACTTC. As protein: CSVEVGTSGYEQYF.

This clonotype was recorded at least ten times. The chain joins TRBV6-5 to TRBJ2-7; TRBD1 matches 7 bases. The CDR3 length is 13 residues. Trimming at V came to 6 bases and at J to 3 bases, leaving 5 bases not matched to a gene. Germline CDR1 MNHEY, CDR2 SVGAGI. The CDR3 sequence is CASRKTGNYEQYF. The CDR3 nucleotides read TGTGCCAGCAGAAAGACAGGGAACTACGAGCAGTACTTC.

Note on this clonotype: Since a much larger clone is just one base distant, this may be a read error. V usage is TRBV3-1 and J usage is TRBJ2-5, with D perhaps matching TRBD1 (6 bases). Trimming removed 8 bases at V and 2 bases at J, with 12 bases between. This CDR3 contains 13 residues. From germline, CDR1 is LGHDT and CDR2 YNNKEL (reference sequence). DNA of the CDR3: TGTGCCAGCGCCAGGGGTGGGCAAGAGACCCAGTACTTC. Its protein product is CASARGGQETQYF.

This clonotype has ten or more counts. The DNA of the CDR3 is TGCGCCAGCAGCCCCCCGACAGGCCACTCCTACAATGAGCAGTTCTTC. Translated, it gives CASSPPTGHSYNEQFF. The chain has TRBV5-1 and TRBJ2-1; D perhaps matches TRBD1 (6 bases). There are 16 residues in the CDR3. Deletions cut 4 bases from V and 0 bases from J, with 14 bases between. Per the germline V gene, CDR1 is SGHRS and CDR2 is YFSETQ.

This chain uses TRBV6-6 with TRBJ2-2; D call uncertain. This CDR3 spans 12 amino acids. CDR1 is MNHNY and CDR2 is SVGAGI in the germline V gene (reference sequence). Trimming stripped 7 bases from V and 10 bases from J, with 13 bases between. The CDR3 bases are TGTGCCAGCACCCTGACCCGGTTGGAGCTGTTTTTT. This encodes CASTLTRLELFF.

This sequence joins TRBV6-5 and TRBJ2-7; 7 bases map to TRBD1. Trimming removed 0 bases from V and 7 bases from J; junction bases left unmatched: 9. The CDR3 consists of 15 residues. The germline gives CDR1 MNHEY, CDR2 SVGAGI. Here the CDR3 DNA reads TGTGCCAGCAGTTACTCGAACCCCAGGGGGAATGAGCAGTACTTC. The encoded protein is CASSYSNPRGNEQYF.

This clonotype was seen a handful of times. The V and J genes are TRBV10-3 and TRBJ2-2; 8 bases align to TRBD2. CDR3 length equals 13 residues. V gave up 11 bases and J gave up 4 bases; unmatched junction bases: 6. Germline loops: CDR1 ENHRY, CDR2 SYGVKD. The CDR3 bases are TGTGCCTCCGGGGGGGAGAGCACCGGGGAGCTGTTTTTT. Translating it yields CASGGESTGELFF.

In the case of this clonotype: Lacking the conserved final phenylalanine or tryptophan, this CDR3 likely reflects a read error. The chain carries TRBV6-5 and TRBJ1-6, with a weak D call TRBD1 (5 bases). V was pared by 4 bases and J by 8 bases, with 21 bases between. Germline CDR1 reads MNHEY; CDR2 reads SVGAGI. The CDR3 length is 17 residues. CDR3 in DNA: TGTGCCAGCAGTTCCCTAAGTACTTTGGGACTCGATTCACCCCTCCACCTT. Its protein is CASSSLSTLGLDSPLHL.

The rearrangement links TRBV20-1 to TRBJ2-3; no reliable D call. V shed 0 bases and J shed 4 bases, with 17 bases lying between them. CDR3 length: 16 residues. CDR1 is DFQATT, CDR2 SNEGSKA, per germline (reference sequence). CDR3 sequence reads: CSARERGQRGADTQYF. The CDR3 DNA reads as TGCAGTGCTAGAGAGAGAGGCCAACGAGGAGCAGATACGCAGTATTTT.

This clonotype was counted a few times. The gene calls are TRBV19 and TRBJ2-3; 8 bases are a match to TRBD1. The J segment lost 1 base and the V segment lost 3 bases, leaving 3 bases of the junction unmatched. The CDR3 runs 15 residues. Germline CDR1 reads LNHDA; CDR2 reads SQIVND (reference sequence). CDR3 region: CASSMGTGGTDTQYF. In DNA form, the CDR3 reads TGTGCCAGTAGTATGGGGACAGGCGGCACAGATACGCAGTATTTT.

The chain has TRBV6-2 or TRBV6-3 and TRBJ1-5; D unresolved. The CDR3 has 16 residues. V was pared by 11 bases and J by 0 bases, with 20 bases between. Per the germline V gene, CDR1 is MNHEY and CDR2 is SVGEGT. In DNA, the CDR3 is TGTGCCGGCGGAACCATGTGGGTCTATAGCAATCAGCCCCAGCATTTT. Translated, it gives CAGGTMWVYSNQPQHF.

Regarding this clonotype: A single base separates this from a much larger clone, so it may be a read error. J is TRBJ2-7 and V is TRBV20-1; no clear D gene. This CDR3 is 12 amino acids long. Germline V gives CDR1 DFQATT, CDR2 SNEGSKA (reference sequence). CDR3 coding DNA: TGCAGTGTAGAATCGCAGGTCGGCGAGCGGTACTTC. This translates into CSVESQVGERYF.

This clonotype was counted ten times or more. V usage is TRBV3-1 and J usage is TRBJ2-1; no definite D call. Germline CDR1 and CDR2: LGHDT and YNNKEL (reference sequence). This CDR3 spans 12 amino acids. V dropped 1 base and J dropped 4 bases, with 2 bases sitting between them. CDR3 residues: CASSQVYNEQFF. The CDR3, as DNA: TGTGCCAGCAGCCAAGTGTACAATGAGCAGTTCTTC.

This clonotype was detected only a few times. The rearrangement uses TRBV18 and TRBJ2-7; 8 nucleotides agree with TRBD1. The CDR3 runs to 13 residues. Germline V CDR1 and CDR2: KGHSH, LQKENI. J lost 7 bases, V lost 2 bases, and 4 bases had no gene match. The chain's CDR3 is CASSPKQGGEQYF. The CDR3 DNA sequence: TGTGCCAGCTCACCAAAACAGGGGGGAGAGCAGTACTTC.

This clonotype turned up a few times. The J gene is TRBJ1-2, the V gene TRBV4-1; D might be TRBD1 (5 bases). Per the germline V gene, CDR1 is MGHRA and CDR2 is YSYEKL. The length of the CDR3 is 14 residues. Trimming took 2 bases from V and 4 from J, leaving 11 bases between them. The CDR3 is CASSQLLGGYGYTF. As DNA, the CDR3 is TGCGCCAGCAGCCAACTTTTGGGGGGCTATGGCTACACCTTC.

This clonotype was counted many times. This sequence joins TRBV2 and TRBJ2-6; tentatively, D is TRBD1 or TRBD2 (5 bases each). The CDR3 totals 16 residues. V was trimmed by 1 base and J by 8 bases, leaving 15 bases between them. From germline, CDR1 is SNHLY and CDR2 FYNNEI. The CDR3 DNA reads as TGTGCCAGCAGTGAAGGGTGGGACCGCCGAACCAACGTCCTGACTTTC. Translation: CASSEGWDRRTNVLTF.